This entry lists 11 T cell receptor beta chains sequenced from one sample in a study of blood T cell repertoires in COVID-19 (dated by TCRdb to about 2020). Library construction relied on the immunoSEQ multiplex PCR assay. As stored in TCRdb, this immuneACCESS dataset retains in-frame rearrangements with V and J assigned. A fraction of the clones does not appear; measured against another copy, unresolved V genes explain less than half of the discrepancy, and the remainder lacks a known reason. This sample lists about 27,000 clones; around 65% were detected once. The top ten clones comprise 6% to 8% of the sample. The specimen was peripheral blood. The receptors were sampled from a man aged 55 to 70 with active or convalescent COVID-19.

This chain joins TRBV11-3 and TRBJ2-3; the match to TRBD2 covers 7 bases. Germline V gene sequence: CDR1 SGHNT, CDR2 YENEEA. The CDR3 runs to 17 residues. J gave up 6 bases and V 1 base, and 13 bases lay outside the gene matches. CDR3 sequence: CASSLGAGLAESDTQYF. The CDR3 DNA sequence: TGTGCCAGCAGCTTAGGTGCGGGGCTAGCGGAAAGTGATACGCAGTATTTT.

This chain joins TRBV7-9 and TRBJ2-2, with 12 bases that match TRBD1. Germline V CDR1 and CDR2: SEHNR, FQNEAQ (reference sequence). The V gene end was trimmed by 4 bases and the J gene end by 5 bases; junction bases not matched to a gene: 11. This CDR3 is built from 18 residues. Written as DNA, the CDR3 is TGTGCCAGCAGCTCTACAAACCGGGACAGGGGGCCGACCGGGGAGCTGTTTTTT. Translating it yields CASSSTNRDRGPTGELFF.

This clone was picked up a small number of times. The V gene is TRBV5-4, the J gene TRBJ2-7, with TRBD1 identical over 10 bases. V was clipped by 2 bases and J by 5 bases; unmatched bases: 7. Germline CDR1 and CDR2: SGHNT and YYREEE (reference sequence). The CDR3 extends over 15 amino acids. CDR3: CASSLPGQGFNEQYF. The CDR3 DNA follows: TGTGCCAGCAGCTTACCGGGACAGGGGTTCAACGAGCAGTACTTC.

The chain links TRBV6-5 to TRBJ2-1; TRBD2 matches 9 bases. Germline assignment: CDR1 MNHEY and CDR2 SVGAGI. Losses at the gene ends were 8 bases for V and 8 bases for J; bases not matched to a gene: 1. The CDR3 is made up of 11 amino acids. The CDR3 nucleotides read TGTGCCAGCGTAGCGGGAGATGAGCAGTTCTTC. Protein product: CASVAGDEQFF.

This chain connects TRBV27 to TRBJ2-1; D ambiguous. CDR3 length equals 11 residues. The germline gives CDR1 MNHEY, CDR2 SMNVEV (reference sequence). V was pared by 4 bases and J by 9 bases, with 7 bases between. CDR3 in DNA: TGTGCCAGCAGTTCGTATATTGAGCAGTTCTTC. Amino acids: CASSSYIEQFF.

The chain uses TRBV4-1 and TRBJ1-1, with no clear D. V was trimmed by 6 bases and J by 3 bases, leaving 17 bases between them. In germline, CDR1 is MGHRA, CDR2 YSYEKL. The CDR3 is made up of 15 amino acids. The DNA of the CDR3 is TGCGCCAGCAGACCTACCTTCGTGGAGCACACTGAAGCTTTCTTT. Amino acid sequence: CASRPTFVEHTEAFF.

The chain's CDR3 is CASSPRTGRETQYF. In DNA form, the CDR3 reads TGTGCCAGCAGCCCACGGACAGGGAGGGAGACCCAGTACTTC. The chain joins TRBV7-2 to TRBJ2-5; 8 positions match TRBD1. This CDR3 has 14 residues. CDR1 is SGHTA, CDR2 FQGNSA, per germline. Trimming removed 5 bases from V and 5 bases from J; junction bases left unmatched: 7.

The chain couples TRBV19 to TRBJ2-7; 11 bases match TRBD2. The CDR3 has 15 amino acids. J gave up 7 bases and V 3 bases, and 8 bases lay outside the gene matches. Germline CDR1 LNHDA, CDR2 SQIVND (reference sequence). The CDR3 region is CASSIVASGGSEQYF. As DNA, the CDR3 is TGTGCCAGTAGTATCGTGGCTAGCGGGGGGTCGGAGCAGTACTTC.

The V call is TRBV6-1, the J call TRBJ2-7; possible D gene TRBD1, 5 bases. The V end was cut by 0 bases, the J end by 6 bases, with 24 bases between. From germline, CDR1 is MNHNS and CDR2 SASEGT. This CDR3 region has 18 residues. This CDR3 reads CASSEATLVGRLFPEQYF. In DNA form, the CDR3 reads TGTGCCAGCAGTGAAGCAACCCTCGTGGGGCGATTGTTCCCCGAGCAGTACTTC.

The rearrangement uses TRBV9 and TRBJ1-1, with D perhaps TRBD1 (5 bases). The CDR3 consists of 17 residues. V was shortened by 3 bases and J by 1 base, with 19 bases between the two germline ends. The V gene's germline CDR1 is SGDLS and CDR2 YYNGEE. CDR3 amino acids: CASSAEFKGHRNTEAFF. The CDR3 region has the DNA TGTGCCAGCAGCGCCGAGTTCAAAGGACATAGGAACACTGAAGCTTTCTTT.

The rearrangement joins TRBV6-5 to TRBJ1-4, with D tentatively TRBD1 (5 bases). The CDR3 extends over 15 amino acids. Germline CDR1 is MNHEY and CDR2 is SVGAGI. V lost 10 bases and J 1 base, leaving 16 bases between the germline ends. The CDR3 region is CATIRGDQTNEKLFF. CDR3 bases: TGTGCCACGATTCGGGGGGATCAAACTAATGAAAAACTGTTTTTT.